This T cell receptor beta chain was found in a study of Ad26.COV2.S vaccination and SARS-CoV-2 variants. The sample's treatment: some 20 received Ad26.COV2.S at low or high dose, single or two shots; 5 received placebo; per-sample allocation not given. It was on day 63 after the first vaccine or placebo injection that samples were taken. From germline, CDR1 is SGHRS and CDR2 YFSETQ. V was clipped by 4 bases and J by 7 bases; unmatched bases: 9. The CDR3 consists of 14 residues. Sequencing used immunoSEQ multiplex PCR; TCRdb keeps in-frame clones, though not all of them. The profile shows approximately 350,000 clones, around 86% of them singletons.

The receptor's source is a person between 18 and 65 years old who received the Ad26.COV2.S COVID-19 vaccine or a placebo. This specimen consisted of peripheral blood, obtained in a trial of Ad26.COV2.S vaccine versus placebo. The chain couples TRBV5-1 to TRBJ1-2; TRBD1 matches 8 bases. The CDR3: CASSPDREIGGYTF. The CDR3 DNA follows: TGCGCCAGCAGCCCGGACAGGGAAATCGGTGGCTACACCTTC. Based on the CDR3 plus reference TRBV5-1 and TRBJ1-2, the full variable domain is KAGVTQTPRYLIKTRGQQVTLSCSPISGHRSVSWYQQTPGQGLQFLFEYFSETQRNKGNFPGRFSGRQFSNSRSEMNVSTLELGDSALYLCASSPDREIGGYTFGSGTRLTVV.